Shown below are 7 T cell receptor beta chains from a single sample sequenced in a study of cytomegalovirus exposure and HLA in healthy donors. The primer mix had 60 Vbeta and 13 Jbeta primers. The data were produced by immunoSEQ multiplex PCR, yet TCRdb's version contains in-frame clones alone and is incomplete. The sample contains over 80,000 clones, under 85% of which appear only once. Sequenced material: PBMCs. The receptors stem from a female donor in good health and CMV-seropositive.

The chain couples TRBV30 to TRBJ1-2, with D tentatively TRBD1 (6 bases). CDR1 GTSNPN and CDR2 SVGIG come from the germline V gene (reference sequence). V dropped 4 bases and J dropped 2 bases, with 14 bases sitting between them. CDR3 length: 14 amino acids. The CDR3 loop reads CAWMSRGENYGYTF. DNA for the CDR3: TGTGCCTGGATGTCCAGGGGAGAAAACTATGGCTACACCTTC.

This rearrangement joins TRBV11-2 to TRBJ1-1; 8 nucleotides line up with TRBD1. V was pared by 5 bases and J by 7 bases, with 12 bases of the junction left unmatched. Germline CDR1 and CDR2: SGHAT and FQNNGV. The CDR3 length is 15 residues. This chain's CDR3 is CASSPRAGGADEAFF. Here the CDR3 DNA reads TGTGCCAGCAGCCCGAGAGCAGGGGGCGCGGATGAAGCTTTCTTT. Supplemented by reference TRBV11-2 and TRBJ1-1, the full variable domain reads EAGVAQSPRYKIIEKRQSVAFWCNPISGHATLYWYQQILGQGPKLLIQFQNNGVVDDSQLPKDRFSAERLKGVDSTLKIQPAKLEDSAVYLCASSPRAGGADEAFFGQGTRLTVV.

J is TRBJ1-1 and V is TRBV2; 8 nucleotides agree with TRBD1. With 0 bases clipped from V and 4 bases from J, the junction kept 4 bases outside the gene matches. The V gene's germline CDR1 is SNHLY and CDR2 FYNNEI. This CDR3 is 15 amino acids long. CDR3 protein: CASSEARTGGTEAFF. The CDR3 bases are TGTGCCAGCAGTGAAGCTCGTACAGGGGGCACTGAAGCTTTCTTT.

V is TRBV28 and J is TRBJ1-5, with TRBD1 matching over 9 bases. Germline V gene data show CDR1 as MDHEN and CDR2 as SYDVKM. V dropped 2 bases and J dropped 6; count of bases not matched to a gene: 5. The CDR3 length is 15 residues. The CDR3 protein is CASSLATGGGQPQHF. The CDR3 DNA is TGTGCCAGCAGTTTAGCTACAGGGGGCGGTCAGCCCCAGCATTTT. Drawing the rest from reference TRBV28 and TRBJ1-5, the complete variable domain is DVKVTQSSRYLVKRTGEKVFLECVQDMDHENMFWYRQDPGLGLRLIYFSYDVKMKEKGDIPEGYSVSREKKERFSLILESASTNQTSMYLCASSLATGGGQPQHFGDGTRLSIL.

In DNA form, the CDR3 reads TGTGCCAGCAGCTCCCGGGAAAATGAGCAGTTCTTC. Translated: CASSSRENEQFF. The chain uses TRBV7-2 and TRBJ2-1; D is perhaps TRBD2 (5 bases). V gave up 4 bases and J gave up 7 bases, with 8 bases separating them. Germline CDR1 is SGHTA and CDR2 is FQGNSA. This CDR3 is built from 12 residues.

This chain joins TRBV6-1 and TRBJ1-2, with D perhaps TRBD1 (5 bases). Germline CDR1 MNHNS, CDR2 SASEGT. Trimming cost V 3 bases and J 4 bases, with 9 bases left between them. The CDR3 runs to 13 residues. CDR3 sequence reads: CASSEGGTYGYTF. CDR3 nucleotides: TGTGCCAGCAGTGAGGGAGGGACCTATGGCTACACCTTC.

This chain joins TRBV28 and TRBJ2-3; maybe TRBD2 (6 bases). This CDR3 spans 15 amino acids. The V and J ends lost 2 bases and 3 bases respectively, with 12 bases between them. Germline V gene lookup returns CDR1 MDHEN and CDR2 SYDVKM. The CDR3 sequence: CASSLGGEGTDTQYF. Here the CDR3 DNA reads TGTGCCAGCAGTTTAGGAGGGGAAGGGACAGATACGCAGTATTTT.